This TCR beta chain was sequenced during a study of blood T cell repertoires in COVID-19. Trimming cost V 4 bases and J 2 bases, with 7 bases left between them. This CDR3 has 13 amino acids. Looked up from germline, CDR1 is SGHAT and CDR2 is FQNNGV. Produced via immunoSEQ multiplex PCR; TCRdb's table is partial and in-frame only. The table has some 150,000 clones, more than 65% seen once. J is TRBJ2-3 and V is TRBV11-2; D is possibly TRBD2 (6 bases). The source of this sequence is a man aged 45-65 years who had recovered from COVID-19. The sample taken for sequencing was PBMCs or T cells enriched from blood (not recorded which). The CDR3 nucleotides read TGTGCCAGCAGCTCGGACTACACAGATACGCAGTATTTT. Amino acid sequence: CASSSDYTDTQYF.